These 4 T cell receptor beta chains were sequenced from one sample in a study of Graves' ophthalmopathy and Graves' hyperthyroidism. Using RNA transcripts, the TCR beta CDR3 regions were amplified. Second-round multiplex PCR came after first-round RT-PCR with HTBI primers. Via MiXCR, TCRdb re-called the multiplex PCR reads, giving one row per CDR3 protein. The sample lists hundreds of thousands of distinct CDR3 sequences, more than 20% occurring once. The sequenced sample was peripheral blood. These receptors came from a woman between 18 and 30 years old with stable Graves' hyperthyroidism.

This clonotype was picked up many times. The chain has TRBV4-2 and TRBJ1-4; 7 positions match TRBD1. From germline, CDR1 is LGHNA and CDR2 YNFKEQ. This CDR3 has 16 amino acids. J gave up 8 bases and V 0 bases, and 9 bases lay outside the gene matches. As DNA, the CDR3 is TGTGCCAGCAGCCAAGATAGGGGGCTGCGAGGGGAAAAACTGTTTTTT. Amino acid sequence: CASSQDRGLRGEKLFF.

Ten or more counts support this clonotype. The CDR3 bases are TGTGCCAGCAGTTACAATGCCATCTTGAACACTGAAGCTTTCTTT. Encoded protein: CASSYNAILNTEAFF. This chain joins TRBV6-2 or TRBV6-3 and TRBJ1-1; no reliable D call. CDR1 MNHEY and CDR2 SVGEGT come from the germline V gene. The CDR3 runs to 15 residues. Between the trimmed V and J ends, which lost 2 bases and 0 bases, there was a span of 10 bases.

On this clonotype itself: A much larger clone lies a single base off, so this may be a read error. The rearrangement joins TRBV6-5 to TRBJ1-5; no definite D call. Germline lookup yields CDR1 MNHEY and CDR2 SVGAGI. The CDR3 spans 17 residues. V was pared by 4 bases and J by 1 base, with 17 bases between. Here the CDR3 DNA reads TGTGCCAGCAGTTTCCAGACACGGGATGTAAGCAATCAGCCCCAGCATTTT. Translated, it gives CASSFQTRDVSNQPQHF.

This clonotype was recorded at least ten times. The chain recombines TRBV27 with TRBJ1-2; TRBD1 aligns across 10 bases. The CDR3 has 17 residues. Unmatched junction bases numbered 6, after V lost 2 bases and J lost 0 bases. CDR1 is MNHEY, CDR2 SMNVEV, per germline (reference sequence). CDR3 DNA sequence: TGTGCCAGCAGTTTAAAGACAGGGGGCCAAGCTAACTATGGCTACACCTTC. Translating it yields CASSLKTGGQANYGYTF.